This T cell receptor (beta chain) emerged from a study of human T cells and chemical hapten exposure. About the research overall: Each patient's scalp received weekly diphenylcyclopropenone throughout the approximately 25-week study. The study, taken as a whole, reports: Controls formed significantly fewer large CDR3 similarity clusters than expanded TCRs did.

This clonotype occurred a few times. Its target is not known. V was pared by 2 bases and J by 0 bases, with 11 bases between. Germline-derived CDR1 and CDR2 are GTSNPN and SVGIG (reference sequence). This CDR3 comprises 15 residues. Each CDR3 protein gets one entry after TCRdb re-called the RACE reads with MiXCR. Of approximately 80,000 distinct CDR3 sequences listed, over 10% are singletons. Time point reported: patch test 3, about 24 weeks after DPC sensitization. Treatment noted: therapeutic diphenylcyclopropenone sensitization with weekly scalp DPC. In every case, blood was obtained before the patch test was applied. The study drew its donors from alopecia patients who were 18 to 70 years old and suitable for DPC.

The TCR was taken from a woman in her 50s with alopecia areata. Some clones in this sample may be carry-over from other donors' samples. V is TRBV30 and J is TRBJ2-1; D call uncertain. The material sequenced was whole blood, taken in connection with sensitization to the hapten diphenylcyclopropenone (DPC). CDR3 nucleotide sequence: TGTGCCTGGAGTCTTTCGCGCAGCTCCTACAATGAGCAGTTCTTC. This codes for CAWSLSRSSYNEQFF.